This T cell receptor beta chain was sequenced for a study of blood T cell repertoires in COVID-19. The data were produced by immunoSEQ multiplex PCR, yet TCRdb's version contains in-frame clones alone and is incomplete. The data hold 150,000 or so clones, with 88% observed a single time. This clone was counted a few times. The CDR3 loop spans 13 amino acids. The germline V and J ends were trimmed by 3 bases and 7 bases, with 13 bases remaining between them. From germline, CDR1 is SGHNT and CDR2 YYREEE (reference sequence). The sequence came from a woman aged 45-65 years who had recovered from COVID-19. This chain uses TRBV5-4 with TRBJ1-1; no definite D call. The sample taken for sequencing was PBMCs or T cells enriched from blood (not recorded which). The CDR3 protein is CASSSRRALEAFF. In nucleotides, the CDR3 is TGTGCCAGCAGCTCGAGGAGGGCGCTTGAAGCTTTCTTT.